This T cell receptor beta chain came from a study of blood T cells in healthy people across ages (dated by TCRdb to between 2014 and 2017). Regarding the research as a whole: Template switching captured roughly one uniquely barcoded TCR beta cDNA molecule per two T cells in model experiments. Using deep sequencing normalized with unique cDNA molecular identifiers, the study measured how TCR beta repertoire diversity changes with age. Four age groups were formed from the donors: young (average around 15 years), middle-aged (approximately 42), aged (about 68) and long-lived (82). To avoid experimental bias, donors of different ages were spread randomly across the sequencing lanes. Two additional independent replicas of 1 million unique cDNA reads from the same blood draw were analyzed for two donors (one aged 18 to 29 and one aged 80 or older). The study at large found these results: As age increased, observed TCR beta diversity per million T cells dropped in a roughly linear way, and a significant reduction was already evident by age roughly 40. The long-lived group showed more naive CD4+ T cells, fewer expanded clones and increased TCR diversity than the aged group, suggesting age selection. Donor CMV infection status was unknown, potentially confounding age-related changes in expanded clonotypes. Bulk unsorted PBMC profiling prevented conclusive comparison of naive and antigen-experienced compartments. A strong correlation was found between observed TCR beta diversity and the percentage of naive T cells measured by flow cytometry. Estimates of total diversity based on one million sequenced T cells were considered lower bounds and underestimates.

Preparation of the library involved 5' RACE. TCRdb names Illumina HiSeq 2500 as the instrument used. A second roughly 6 to 12 cycle PCR used a sample-barcoded 5' primer and a J-beta primer mix. A template-switch 5' adaptor carrying 12 random nucleotides introduced a unique molecular identifier onto each TCR beta cDNA molecule. At least 3 million CDR3-containing paired-end reads were obtained from each sample. First-strand cDNA was synthesized from all RNA with the Mint cDNA synthesis kit, primed by a TRBC-specific oligonucleotide. Following uracil-DNA glycosylase treatment, a first 18-cycle PCR with universal primers M1SS and BC2_uni_R was performed on all cDNA. In the paper's pipeline: For normalization, 1 million high-quality reads, each with a distinct molecular identifier, were randomly selected from each sample. Reads with shared molecular identifiers were discarded instead of being binned into consensus sequences. MiTCR, run with a Q25 quality threshold and the strictest error-elimination algorithm, handled CDR3 identification, clonotype clustering and error correction. Lower-bound total TCR beta diversity was estimated with a nonparametric unseen species model using Euler transformation. The public reads were run again by TCRdb, first through fastp at Q25 and then through MiXCR, and only productive beta chains were kept. Rows are combined by CDR3 protein, so each entry shows the most common genes and DNA. V and J calls and clone size were set by TCRdb, not the authors. The sample table holds hundreds of thousands of distinct CDR3 sequences, of which under 50% were seen once. 13% of the sample lies in the top ten.

Systemically healthy Caucasian individuals from Russia, 39 in total and aged roughly 6 to 95 years, were included as donors. Each donor gave around 9 milliliters of peripheral blood, collected into EDTA-treated Vacutainer tubes. Ficoll-Paque density-gradient centrifugation was used to isolate PBMCs, with at least 7 million obtained per sample. Trizol reagent was used to extract total RNA from PBMCs, with at least 5 micrograms per sample. The percentages of naive CD45RAhigh/CD27high T cells were determined by flow cytometry on a PBMC aliquot from every donor. Inclusive of the bounding cysteine and phenylalanine, the CDR3 is 11 residues long. The read is trimmed to its CDR3 DNA, 33 bases read in frame from base 1. V is cut by 6 bases and J by 2 bases, and the space between the germline ends is 8 bases. The germline V gene provides CDR1 SQVTM and CDR2 ANQGSEA. This clonotype was detected ten times or more. Its antigen remains unidentified. One base away there is no much larger clone; base qualities are not given.

The receptor's source is a man aged 25-45 years in good health. The material sequenced was blood. The V and J genes are TRBV29-1 and TRBJ2-7; the D gene remains uncertain. The CDR3 is CSVANTYEQYF. The bases are TGCAGCGTGGCCAACACCTACGAGCAGTACTTC.